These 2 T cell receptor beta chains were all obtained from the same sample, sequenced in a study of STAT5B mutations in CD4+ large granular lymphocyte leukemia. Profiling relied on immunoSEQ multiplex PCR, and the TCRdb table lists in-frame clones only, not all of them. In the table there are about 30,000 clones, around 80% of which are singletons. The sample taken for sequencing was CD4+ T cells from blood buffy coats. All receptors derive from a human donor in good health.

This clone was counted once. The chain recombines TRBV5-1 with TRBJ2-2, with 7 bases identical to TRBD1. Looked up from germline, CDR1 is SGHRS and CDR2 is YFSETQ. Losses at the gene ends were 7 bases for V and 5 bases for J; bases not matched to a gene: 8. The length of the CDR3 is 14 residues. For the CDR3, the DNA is TGCGCCAGCGCTTCGACAGGGTTTACCGGGGAGCTGTTTTTT. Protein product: CASASTGFTGELFF.

CDR3 nucleotide sequence: TGTGCCAGCAGCTTAGACCAAGCGGGGGACTCCTACAATGAGCAGTTCTTC. This gives the protein CASSLDQAGDSYNEQFF. The gene calls are TRBV7-6 and TRBJ2-1; 8 positions agree with TRBD2. From germline, CDR1 is SGHVS and CDR2 FNYEAQ. The CDR3 is 17 amino acids. Losses at the gene ends were 1 base for V and 0 bases for J; bases not matched to a gene: 5. Full variable domain (outside the CDR3, taken from reference TRBV7-6 and TRBJ2-1): GAGVSQSPRYKVTKRGQDVALRCDPISGHVSLYWYRQALGQGPEFLTYFNYEAQQDKSGLPNDRFSAERPEGSISTLTIQRTEQRDSAMYRCASSLDQAGDSYNEQFFGPGTRLTVL.